These 6 T cell receptor beta chains were all obtained from the same sample, sequenced in a study of blood T cell repertoires in COVID-19. Clones were sequenced by immunoSEQ multiplex PCR, and TCRdb holds only the in-frame ones, with some missing. The data contain a few hundred thousand clones, more than 85% of them singletons. Source material: PBMCs or T cells enriched from blood (not recorded which). The receptors here all came from a woman in her sixties who had recovered from COVID-19.

The gene calls are TRBV12-5 and TRBJ1-5; D is uncertain. The CDR3 spans 14 residues. With 8 bases removed from V and 0 bases from J, the gap between germline ends came to 11 bases. CDR1 is LGHNT, CDR2 FRNRAP, per germline. In DNA, the CDR3 is TGTGCTAGTTGTGGACTGTATAGCAATCAGCCCCAGCATTTT. Translation: CASCGLYSNQPQHF. The whole variable domain, filled in from reference TRBV12-5 and TRBJ1-5, reads DARVTQTPRHKVTEMGQEVTMRCQPILGHNTVFWYRQTMMQGLELLAYFRNRAPLDDSGMPKDRFSAEMPDATLATLKIQPSEPRDSAVYFCASCGLYSNQPQHFGDGTRLSIL.

This chain uses TRBV28 with TRBJ1-2; D is ambiguous. V dropped 7 bases and J dropped 8 bases, with 14 bases sitting between them. CDR1 and CDR2 from the germline V gene are MDHEN and SYDVKM. The CDR3 extends over 12 amino acids. In nucleotides, the CDR3 is TGTGCCAGCACCCTAGGCGGTAGGGGCTACACCTTC. As protein: CASTLGGRGYTF.

The CDR3 protein is CASSSIYPGSQGTEAFF. In nucleotides, the CDR3 is TGTGCCAGCAGCTCCATCTATCCGGGGTCTCAAGGCACTGAAGCTTTCTTT. J is TRBJ1-1 and V is TRBV11-2; D not resolved. Per germline, CDR1 SGHAT and CDR2 FQNNGV. Between the trimmed V and J ends, which lost 4 bases and 4 bases, there was a span of 22 bases. The CDR3 consists of 17 residues.

The DNA for the CDR3 is TGTGCCAGTAGTAGGGCCAACGCAGCTAACTATGGCTACACCTTC. Translating it yields CASSRANAANYGYTF. This chain uses TRBV19 with TRBJ1-2; no definite D call. The CDR3 runs 15 residues. Trimming removed 4 bases at V and 0 bases at J, with 12 bases between. The germline CDR1 and CDR2 sequences are LNHDA and SQIVND (reference sequence).

V is TRBV27 and J is TRBJ1-1, with D maybe TRBD1 (5 bases). This CDR3 has 12 residues. V lost 6 bases to trimming and J lost 8 bases, with 13 bases between them. Germline CDR1 MNHEY, CDR2 SMNVEV (reference sequence). CDR3 bases: TGTGCCAGCAGCCGAAGGGGTTCCGAAGCTTTCTTT. The encoded protein is CASSRRGSEAFF.

This clone has just a few counts. The CDR3 DNA reads as TGTGCCAGCAGTTCGGGGGACAGGGGTTACACCGGGGAGCTGTTTTTT. It yields the protein CASSSGDRGYTGELFF. V and J are TRBV6-5 and TRBJ2-2; the match to TRBD1 covers 10 bases. There are 16 residues in the CDR3. Germline lookup yields CDR1 MNHEY and CDR2 SVGAGI. V lost 4 bases and J lost 3; bases outside the gene matches: 5.